This T cell receptor (beta chain) stems from a study of TIL therapy for anti-PD-1-resistant metastatic lung cancer. The CDR3 is made up of 15 amino acids. In germline, CDR1 is LNHNV, CDR2 YYDKDF (reference sequence). V was clipped by 1 base and J by 7 bases, with 14 bases between them. Sequencing used immunoSEQ v3. Here immunoSEQ multiplex PCR was the method, and the copy in TCRdb shows in-frame clones only, minus some. This table has approximately 40,000 clones, over 70% appearing once. Time point specified: pre-treatment sample, taken before nivolumab and TIL therapy. The receptor was isolated from a person aged 25 to 80 with non-small cell lung cancer. The sequencing here drew on blood, taken at baseline. The V and J genes are TRBV15 and TRBJ1-5; D unclear. This chain's CDR3 is CATSRVKGSWQPQHF. In DNA, the CDR3 is TGTGCCACCAGCAGAGTTAAGGGATCGTGGCAGCCCCAGCATTTT.